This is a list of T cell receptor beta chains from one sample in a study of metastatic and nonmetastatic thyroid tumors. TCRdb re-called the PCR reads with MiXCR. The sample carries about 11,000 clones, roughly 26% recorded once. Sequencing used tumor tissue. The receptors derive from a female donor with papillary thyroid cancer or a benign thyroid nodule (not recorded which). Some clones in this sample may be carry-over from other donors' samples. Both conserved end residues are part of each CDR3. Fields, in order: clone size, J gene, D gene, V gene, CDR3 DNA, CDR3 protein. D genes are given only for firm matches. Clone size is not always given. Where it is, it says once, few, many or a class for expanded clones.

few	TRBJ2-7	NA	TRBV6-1	TGTGCCAGCAACGGGGCTCACCAGACAGGCGGCTCCTACGAGCAGTACTTC	CASNGAHQTGGSYEQYF
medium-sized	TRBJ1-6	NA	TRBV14	TGTGCCAGCAGCCTAGGACAAGGGTTCAATTCACCCCTCCACTTT	CASSLGQGFNSPLHF
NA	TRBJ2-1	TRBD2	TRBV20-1	TGCAGTGTCGCGGGCCAAGCCGGGAGGGAGGATGAGCAGTTCTTC	CSVAGQAGREDEQFF
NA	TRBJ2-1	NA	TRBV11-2	TGTGCCAGCAGCTTAGTTGGGACTCCCTACTATGAGCAGTTCTTC	CASSLVGTPYYEQFF
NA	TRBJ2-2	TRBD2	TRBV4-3	TGCGCCAGCAGCCAAGATCCGAGCGGGGGGTGGACCGGGGAGCTGTTTTTT	CASSQDPSGGWTGELFF
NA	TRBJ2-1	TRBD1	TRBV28	TGTGCCAGCAGAACAGGGGTAGGGCACAATGAGCAGTTCTTC	CASRTGVGHNEQFF
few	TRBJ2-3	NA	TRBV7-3	TGTGCCAGCAGCTTAACCTCTGGGGAGTCAGATACGCAGTATTTT	CASSLTSGESDTQYF
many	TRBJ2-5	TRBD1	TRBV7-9	TGTGCCAGCAGCTATCGAGCCGGGACAGGGGGAGAGACCCAGTACTTC	CASSYRAGTGGETQYF
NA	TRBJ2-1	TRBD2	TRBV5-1	TGCGCCAGCAGCCGAGGAACCGGGACTAGCGGAAAAGAGGGGCAGTTCTTC	CASSRGTGTSGKEGQFF
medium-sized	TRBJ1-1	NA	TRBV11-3	TGTGCCAGCAGCTTAGGAGCCTACGGGGAAGCTTTCTTT	CASSLGAYGEAFF
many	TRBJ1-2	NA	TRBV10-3	TGTGCCATCAGTGAGTGGGTCGGCTACACCTTC	CAISEWVGYTF
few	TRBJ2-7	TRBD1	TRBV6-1	TGTGCCACCACCAGGACAGGGCAAGGCGAGCAGTACTTC	CATTRTGQGEQYF
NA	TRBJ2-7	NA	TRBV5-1	TGCGCCAGCAGCTTGGTGGGGACAACCTACGAGCAGTACTTC	CASSLVGTTYEQYF
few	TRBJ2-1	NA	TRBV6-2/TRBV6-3	TGTGCCAGCAGTTACGTGGGTAGCAATGAGCAGTTCTTC	CASSYVGSNEQFF
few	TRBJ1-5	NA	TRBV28	TGTGCCAGCAGGACCAGTAATCAGCCCCAGCATTTT	CASRTSNQPQHF